A selection of T cell receptor beta chains follows, all from one sample in a study of T-cell reconstitution after alpha-beta-depleted transplantation in children. Using its own MiXCR run on the PCR reads, TCRdb lists one record per CDR3 protein. The profile shows roughly 220,000 distinct CDR3 sequences, 7.5% to 9.5% of them singletons. The sample in question was PBMCs, mostly from graft donor cells, obtained 360 days after TCRalphabeta/CD19-depleted stem cell transplant. The receptors stem from a male patient between 2 and 10 years old who had a stem cell transplant for acute myeloid leukemia, so the T cells may come from the graft donor. The CDR3 runs from the conserved cysteine through the conserved F or W. Fields, in order: D gene, J gene, clone size, V gene, CDR3 protein, CDR3 DNA. D genes are given only for firm matches. For some rows the clone size is stated as once, few or many, or as a class when expanded; others skip it.

d_call: TRBD1
j_call: TRBJ1-1
clone_size: many
v_call: TRBV29-1
cdr3_aa: CSVFRGSMNTEAFF
cdr3_nt: TGCAGCGTCTTCAGGGGGTCCATGAACACTGAAGCTTTCTTT

d_call: -
j_call: TRBJ2-1
clone_size: -
v_call: TRBV4-2
cdr3_aa: CASGQDLPDKQFF
cdr3_nt: TGTGCCAGCGGCCAAGATTTGCCGGACAAGCAGTTCTTC

d_call: -
j_call: TRBJ2-3
clone_size: many
v_call: TRBV15
cdr3_aa: CATSSQGATQYF
cdr3_nt: TGTGCCACCAGCTCCCAGGGTGCTACGCAGTATTTT

d_call: -
j_call: TRBJ1-4
clone_size: many
v_call: TRBV12-3/TRBV12-4
cdr3_aa: CASRKMDEKLFF
cdr3_nt: TGTGCCAGCAGGAAGATGGATGAAAAACTGTTTTTT

d_call: TRBD1
j_call: TRBJ2-5
clone_size: -
v_call: TRBV3-1
cdr3_aa: CASTYGQGTQTQYF
cdr3_nt: TGTGCCAGCACTTACGGACAGGGCACCCAGACCCAGTACTTC

d_call: -
j_call: TRBJ2-4
clone_size: -
v_call: TRBV11-2
cdr3_aa: CASSLELSGGVENIQYF
cdr3_nt: TGTGCCAGCAGCTTAGAATTGTCGGGGGGCGTCGAAAACATTCAGTACTTC

d_call: TRBD2
j_call: TRBJ2-1
clone_size: many
v_call: TRBV20-1
cdr3_aa: CSARPNRAGGPYNEQFF
cdr3_nt: TGCAGTGCTAGACCAAACCGAGCGGGAGGGCCTTACAATGAGCAGTTCTTC

d_call: -
j_call: TRBJ2-1
clone_size: few
v_call: TRBV19
cdr3_aa: CASSIDSERNEQFF
cdr3_nt: TGTGCCAGTAGTATCGACAGCGAGAGGAATGAGCAGTTCTTC

d_call: TRBD2
j_call: TRBJ2-3
clone_size: many
v_call: TRBV29-1
cdr3_aa: CSVYSASGNTDTQYF
cdr3_nt: TGCAGCGTTTACTCCGCTAGCGGGAACACAGATACGCAGTATTTT

d_call: -
j_call: TRBJ1-5
clone_size: few
v_call: TRBV7-2
cdr3_aa: CASSLGRPGQPQHF
cdr3_nt: TGTGCCAGCAGCTTGGGACGGCCCGGTCAGCCCCAGCATTTT

d_call: -
j_call: TRBJ1-1
clone_size: few
v_call: TRBV2
cdr3_aa: CASSEEGEAFF
cdr3_nt: TGTGCCAGCAGTGAAGAGGGGGAAGCTTTCTTT

d_call: -
j_call: TRBJ2-2
clone_size: many
v_call: TRBV6-5
cdr3_aa: CASSVDYQLFF
cdr3_nt: TGTGCCAGCAGTGTTGACTACCAGCTGTTTTTT

d_call: -
j_call: TRBJ1-1
clone_size: -
v_call: TRBV7-9
cdr3_aa: CASSSTQGRGEAFF
cdr3_nt: TGTGCCAGCAGCTCTACTCAGGGGCGAGGGGAAGCTTTCTTT

d_call: TRBD2
j_call: TRBJ2-2
clone_size: -
v_call: TRBV12-3/TRBV12-4
cdr3_aa: CASSLGLAGAGELFF
cdr3_nt: TGTGCCAGCAGTTTAGGGCTAGCGGGGGCCGGGGAGCTGTTTTTT

d_call: -
j_call: TRBJ1-2
clone_size: few
v_call: TRBV5-1
cdr3_aa: CASSLWGSPIYGYTF
cdr3_nt: TGCGCCAGCAGCTTGTGGGGGAGCCCGATTTATGGCTACACCTTC

d_call: -
j_call: TRBJ2-5
clone_size: many
v_call: TRBV5-1
cdr3_aa: CASSERPFQETQYF
cdr3_nt: TGCGCCAGCAGCGAGCGGCCCTTCCAAGAGACCCAGTACTTC

d_call: -
j_call: TRBJ2-5
clone_size: many
v_call: TRBV10-3
cdr3_aa: CAISWGQETQYF
cdr3_nt: TGTGCCATCTCGTGGGGACAAGAGACCCAGTACTTC

d_call: -
j_call: TRBJ1-1
clone_size: -
v_call: TRBV29-1
cdr3_aa: CSVHRDENTEAFF
cdr3_nt: TGCAGCGTCCACCGGGACGAGAACACTGAAGCTTTCTTT

d_call: TRBD1
j_call: TRBJ2-2
clone_size: many
v_call: TRBV5-1
cdr3_aa: CASSFGQVETGELFF
cdr3_nt: TGCGCCAGCAGCTTCGGACAGGTGGAAACCGGGGAGCTGTTTTTT

d_call: -
j_call: TRBJ1-5
clone_size: few
v_call: TRBV12-3/TRBV12-4
cdr3_aa: CASSRTRDSNQPQHF
cdr3_nt: TGTGCCAGCAGTCGGACGCGCGATAGCAATCAGCCCCAGCATTTT

d_call: TRBD1
j_call: TRBJ2-5
clone_size: many
v_call: TRBV29-1
cdr3_aa: CSAAGTGYGETQYF
cdr3_nt: TGCAGCGCCGCAGGGACAGGGTACGGAGAGACCCAGTACTTC

d_call: -
j_call: TRBJ1-4
clone_size: -
v_call: TRBV4-1
cdr3_aa: CASSGWGTNEKLFF
cdr3_nt: TGCGCCAGCAGCGGGTGGGGCACGAATGAAAAACTGTTTTTT

d_call: -
j_call: TRBJ2-7
clone_size: many
v_call: TRBV18
cdr3_aa: CASSLLRDLEQYF
cdr3_nt: TGTGCCAGCTCACTCCTCCGGGACCTCGAGCAGTACTTC

d_call: -
j_call: TRBJ1-2
clone_size: many
v_call: TRBV27
cdr3_aa: CASSTEGPLAYGYTF
cdr3_nt: TGTGCCAGCAGTACGGAGGGGCCACTCGCCTATGGCTACACCTTC

d_call: TRBD1
j_call: TRBJ1-1
clone_size: many
v_call: TRBV12-3/TRBV12-4
cdr3_aa: CASSLFGTGLDTEAFF
cdr3_nt: TGTGCCAGCAGTTTATTTGGGACAGGGTTGGACACTGAAGCTTTCTTT

d_call: TRBD1
j_call: TRBJ2-5
clone_size: -
v_call: TRBV10-3
cdr3_aa: CAIRGQGRETQYF
cdr3_nt: TGTGCCATCAGGGGACAGGGGCGAGAGACCCAGTACTTC

d_call: TRBD1
j_call: TRBJ1-4
clone_size: many
v_call: TRBV12-3/TRBV12-4
cdr3_aa: CASTRQGYREKLFF
cdr3_nt: TGTGCCAGCACCCGACAGGGTTATAGAGAAAAACTGTTTTTT

d_call: TRBD2
j_call: TRBJ2-2
clone_size: -
v_call: TRBV6-1
cdr3_aa: CASSGASGGYRTGELFF
cdr3_nt: TGTGCCAGCAGTGGGGCCAGCGGGGGTTATCGGACCGGGGAGCTGTTTTTT

d_call: -
j_call: TRBJ2-7
clone_size: few
v_call: TRBV9
cdr3_aa: CASSPRDEQYF
cdr3_nt: TGTGCCAGCAGCCCACGGGACGAGCAGTACTTC

d_call: -
j_call: TRBJ2-5
clone_size: many
v_call: TRBV20-1
cdr3_aa: CSARDDVKTQYF
cdr3_nt: TGCAGTGCTAGAGACGACGTGAAGACCCAGTACTTC

d_call: TRBD2
j_call: TRBJ2-1
clone_size: -
v_call: TRBV2
cdr3_aa: CASSGLAGGNEQFF
cdr3_nt: TGTGCCAGCAGTGGCCTAGCGGGGGGGAATGAGCAGTTCTTC

d_call: TRBD2
j_call: TRBJ2-5
clone_size: -
v_call: TRBV4-1
cdr3_aa: CASSHSSGTETQYF
cdr3_nt: TGCGCCAGCAGCCATTCTAGCGGGACAGAGACCCAGTACTTC

d_call: -
j_call: TRBJ2-5
clone_size: -
v_call: TRBV20-1
cdr3_aa: CSASSGSWETQYF
cdr3_nt: TGCAGTGCTAGTTCCGGGAGCTGGGAGACCCAGTACTTC

d_call: TRBD1
j_call: TRBJ2-5
clone_size: many
v_call: TRBV10-2
cdr3_aa: CASKQGAETQYF
cdr3_nt: TGCGCCAGCAAACAGGGGGCTGAGACCCAGTACTTC

d_call: -
j_call: TRBJ1-4
clone_size: -
v_call: TRBV7-8
cdr3_aa: CASSLAGVGEKLFF
cdr3_nt: TGTGCCAGCAGCTTAGCAGGGGTCGGGGAAAAACTGTTTTTT

d_call: -
j_call: TRBJ1-3
clone_size: few
v_call: TRBV20-1
cdr3_aa: CSAEGKNSGNTIYF
cdr3_nt: TGCAGTGCCGAGGGGAAAAACTCTGGAAACACCATATATTTT

d_call: -
j_call: TRBJ2-2
clone_size: many
v_call: TRBV5-1
cdr3_aa: CASSPMGSGNTGELFF
cdr3_nt: TGCGCCAGCAGCCCAATGGGGTCGGGGAACACCGGGGAGCTGTTTTTT

d_call: -
j_call: TRBJ2-1
clone_size: few
v_call: TRBV4-1
cdr3_aa: CASSQGGQGFYNEQFF
cdr3_nt: TGCGCCAGCAGCCAAGGCGGGCAGGGGTTCTACAATGAGCAGTTCTTC

d_call: -
j_call: TRBJ1-6
clone_size: -
v_call: TRBV20-1
cdr3_aa: CSAPGEGDSPLHF
cdr3_nt: TGCAGTGCACCAGGGGAGGGTGATTCACCCCTCCACTTT